This passage covers 2 T cell receptor beta chains from one sample sequenced in a study of T-cell reconstitution after alpha-beta-depleted transplantation in children. During its preparation, the TCRbeta library received unique molecular identifiers. Each CDR3 protein is one row after TCRdb ran MiXCR on the PCR reads. The table lists 750,000 to 950,000 distinct CDR3 sequences, roughly 15% of them singletons. Sequencing was performed on PBMCs, mostly from graft donor cells, taken 360 days after TCRalphabeta/CD19-depleted stem cell transplant. The source is a male patient between 10 and 17 years old who had a stem cell transplant for acute lymphoblastic leukemia, so the T cells may come from the graft donor.

The rearrangement uses TRBV12-3 or TRBV12-4 and TRBJ2-3, with a possible D match to TRBD1 (6 bases). The CDR3 length is 15 residues. The ends were cut back, 7 bases at V and 1 base at J, with 15 bases in the middle. CDR3 sequence (DNA): TGTGCCAGCAAAGACAGGAGGACTGGCACAGATACGCAGTATTTT. This codes for CASKDRRTGTDTQYF.

The chain combines TRBV5-6 with TRBJ2-3; 7 nucleotides agree with TRBD2. Trimming cost V 2 bases and J 3 bases; bases outside gene matches: 9. Germline values: CDR1 SGHDT, CDR2 YYEEEE. CDR3 length equals 16 residues. DNA for the CDR3: TGTGCCAGCAGCTTTGGGACTACGTTTAGGACAGATACGCAGTATTTT. Translated, it gives CASSFGTTFRTDTQYF.